This T cell receptor (beta chain) derives from a study of vaccination and CD4 T cells after COVID-19. Treatment in this sample: approximately nine-day PBMC culture with coronavirus spike peptide pools or control peptides (ViraFEST assay). On this clonotype: Its antigen remains unidentified.

This CDR3 region has 16 residues. Per the germline V gene, CDR1 is DFQATT and CDR2 is SNEGSKA (reference sequence). Sequence data for DNA of cultured CD4+ T cells were generated by the Oncomine TCR Beta short-read assay. TCRdb ran MiXCR on the PCR reads and lists one entry per CDR3 protein. The sample contains approximately 10,000 distinct CDR3 sequences, roughly three fifths of which appear only once. The receptor comes from a human donor who had recovered from COVID-19. Material for sequencing was CD4+ T cells from blood, cultured in vitro. The chain has TRBV20-1 and TRBJ2-1, with TRBD2 matching 14 bases. The J call may not be correct, given that the DNA end is closer to TRBJ2-7. The CDR3 loop reads CSASPSTSGRGYEQYF. Written as DNA, the CDR3 is TGCAGTGCTAGTCCCTCGACTAGCGGGAGGGGTTACGAGCAGTACTTC.